These 20 T cell receptor beta chains were sequenced from one sample in a study of response to subunit inactivated influenza vaccine. Via MiXCR, TCRdb re-called the RT-PCR reads, giving one row per CDR3 protein. The sample has 450,000 to 600,000 distinct CDR3 sequences; about 7.6% are singletons. The sequencing used PBMCs from blood, collected about 23 months after vaccination. All receptors come from a man between 50 and 69 years old who received an inactivated influenza vaccine.

This clonotype was detected ten times or more. The gene calls are TRBV12-3 or TRBV12-4 and TRBJ2-7; the D call may be TRBD1 or TRBD2 (6 bases each). V was pared by 1 base and J by 2 bases, with 9 bases between. CDR3 length: 14 residues. The CDR3 DNA sequence: TGTGCCAGCAGTTTAGACGGGGGCACCTACGAGCAGTACTTC. Protein: CASSLDGGTYEQYF.

This clonotype was seen at least ten times. CDR3 region: CASSFKGSGEQYF. DNA for the CDR3: TGCGCCAGCAGCTTTAAGGGATCGGGCGAGCAGTACTTC. The gene calls are TRBV5-1 and TRBJ2-7, with D hard to call. Per germline, CDR1 SGHRS and CDR2 YFSETQ. There are 13 residues in the CDR3. The V end lost 2 bases, the J end lost 6 bases, and 12 bases lay between the germline ends. The variable domain in full, with the rest retrieved from reference TRBV5-1 and TRBJ2-7, is KAGVTQTPRYLIKTRGQQVTLSCSPISGHRSVSWYQQTPGQGLQFLFEYFSETQRNKGNFPGRFSGRQFSNSRSEMNVSTLELGDSALYLCASSFKGSGEQYFGPGTRLTVT.

This sequence joins TRBV7-6 and TRBJ2-7; TRBD2 aligns across 13 bases. Germline trimming cut 1 base from V and 1 base from J; bases unmatched to any gene: 4. From germline, CDR1 is SGHVS and CDR2 FNYEAQ. The CDR3 is 17 residues long. The DNA of the CDR3 is TGTGCCAGCAGCTTAGAGGGGACTAGCGGGACGTCCTACGAGCAGTACTTC. Amino acid sequence: CASSLEGTSGTSYEQYF.

This clonotype was observed at least ten times. The rearrangement uses TRBV5-1 and TRBJ2-7; 7 nucleotides align to TRBD1. The CDR3 totals 14 residues. The J segment lost 0 bases and the V segment lost 7 bases, leaving 7 bases of the junction unmatched. Germline values: CDR1 SGHRS, CDR2 YFSETQ. The CDR3 DNA follows: TGCGCCAGCGGGACGGGACAGTCCTCCTACGAGCAGTACTTC. Its translation: CASGTGQSSYEQYF.

This clonotype was seen ten or more times. The V and J genes are TRBV12-3 or TRBV12-4 and TRBJ2-1; the match to TRBD2 covers 10 bases. This CDR3 comprises 16 residues. V was clipped by 4 bases and J by 2 bases; unmatched bases: 5. CDR3 DNA: TGTGCCAGCAGTTCCGGACTAGCGGACACCTACAATGAGCAGTTCTTC. Translating gives CASSSGLADTYNEQFF.

The J gene is TRBJ2-1, the V gene TRBV7-8, with TRBD1 matching over 7 bases. There are 15 residues in the CDR3. CDR1 is SGHVS, CDR2 FQNEAQ, per germline. The ends lost 5 bases at V and 4 bases at J; junction bases unmatched: 8. The CDR3 region has the DNA TGTGCCAGCAGCGCCCCAGGGGGAAGGTACAATGAGCAGTTCTTC. Its translation is CASSAPGGRYNEQFF.

The chain has TRBV6-5 and TRBJ2-3; D gene uncertain. CDR1 MNHEY and CDR2 SVGAGI come from the germline V gene. The CDR3 sequence is 14 residues long. Trimming removed 2 bases from V and 1 base from J, with 7 bases in between. CDR3 in DNA: TGTGCCAGCAGTTACAACAGTCGCACAGATACGCAGTATTTT. It is translated as CASSYNSRTDTQYF.

This sequence joins TRBV7-2 and TRBJ2-7; the D gene is possibly TRBD2 (5 bases). Trimming shortened V by 7 bases and J by 9 bases, and 22 bases separated the two germline ends. The CDR3 loop spans 14 amino acids. In germline, CDR1 is SGHTA, CDR2 FQGNSA. CDR3 loop: CASTPRERPDRQYF. CDR3 nucleotides: TGTGCCAGCACGCCCCGGGAACGGCCCGATAGGCAGTACTTC. Supplemented by reference TRBV7-2 and TRBJ2-7, the full variable domain reads GAGVSQSPSNKVTEKGKDVELRCDPISGHTALYWYRQSLGQGLEFLIYFQGNSAPDKSGLPSDRFSAERTGGSVSTLTIQRTQQEDSAVYLCASTPRERPDRQYFGPGTRLTVT.

This clonotype was counted only a few times. CDR3 sequence: CASSLGRSRSGSKLFF. The CDR3 bases are TGTGCCAGCAGCTTGGGACGGTCCCGGAGTGGGAGTAAACTGTTTTTT. The chain couples TRBV5-5 to TRBJ1-4; D unclear. CDR3 length: 16 amino acids. V dropped 0 bases and J dropped 11 bases, with 20 bases sitting between them. Germline values: CDR1 SGHKS, CDR2 YYEKEE (reference sequence).

This clonotype was detected a few times. The chain carries TRBV3-1 and TRBJ2-1; 8 bases map to TRBD2. Trimming at V came to 4 bases and at J to 7 bases, leaving 9 bases not matched to a gene. This CDR3 spans 15 amino acids. The germline gives CDR1 LGHDT, CDR2 YNNKEL (reference sequence). CDR3 DNA sequence: TGTGCCAGCAGCCCCTTCGGGGGGGCTGGAAATGAGCAGTTCTTC. Its protein product is CASSPFGGAGNEQFF.

This clonotype was seen at least ten times. The chain uses TRBV4-2 and TRBJ2-3, with no clear D. The CDR3 extends over 15 amino acids. V lost 4 bases and J lost 3, with 14 bases in between. CDR1 is LGHNA and CDR2 is YNFKEQ in the germline V gene. The CDR3 region has the DNA TGTGCCAGCAGCCCTTCCCCTGGAGAGACAGATACGCAGTATTTT. This sequence encodes CASSPSPGETDTQYF.

This rearrangement joins TRBV20-1 to TRBJ2-7; no clear D. Germline CDR1 and CDR2: DFQATT and SNEGSKA (reference sequence). The CDR3 is 15 amino acids. V was cut by 1 base and J by 0 bases, with 13 bases left in between. CDR3 DNA sequence: TGCAGTGCTAGAGCCCCGGGTATAAGCTCCTACGAGCAGTACTTC. Its protein product is CSARAPGISSYEQYF.

This clonotype has ten or more counts. The chain joins TRBV2 to TRBJ2-5; a weak D match, TRBD1 (6 bases). The CDR3 has 12 amino acids. V was shortened by 6 bases and J by 7 bases, with 12 bases between the two germline ends. The germline V gene has CDR1 SNHLY and CDR2 FYNNEI. CDR3 in DNA: TGTGCCAGCAGCGCAGTACAGGGGACCCAGTACTTC. Residues: CASSAVQGTQYF.

This clonotype was counted between two and nine times. The chain joins TRBV7-9 to TRBJ2-2; 10 bases fit TRBD2. Germline V gene data show CDR1 as SEHNR and CDR2 as FQNEAQ (reference sequence). The CDR3 extends over 16 amino acids. Unmatched junction bases numbered 3, after V lost 0 bases and J lost 5 bases. CDR3 amino acids: CASSLALTSGTGELFF. CDR3 in DNA: TGTGCCAGCAGCTTAGCTCTGACTAGCGGGACCGGGGAGCTGTTTTTT.

This clonotype was picked up a small number of times. The chain employs TRBV18 and TRBJ2-2, with D unresolved. This CDR3 region has 15 residues. The germline gives CDR1 KGHSH, CDR2 LQKENI. Trimming removed 0 bases from V and 4 bases from J, with 9 bases in between. The CDR3 DNA sequence: TGTGCCAGCTCACCACCCCAGGTTCCCACCGGGGAGCTGTTTTTT. Its translation: CASSPPQVPTGELFF.

This rearrangement joins TRBV28 to TRBJ2-3; tentatively, D is TRBD1 or TRBD2 (5 bases each). The CDR3 totals 14 residues. Trimming took 3 bases from V and 7 from J, leaving 14 bases between them. Germline V gene data show CDR1 as MDHEN and CDR2 as SYDVKM. Written as DNA, the CDR3 is TGTGCCAGCAGTTTGACCGGGGCCGTGAATACGCAGTATTTT. Translation gives CASSLTGAVNTQYF.

J is TRBJ2-3 and V is TRBV4-2; 9 bases line up with TRBD2. Unmatched junction bases numbered 8, after V lost 0 bases and J lost 1 base. Germline V lookup: CDR1 LGHNA, CDR2 YNFKEQ. CDR3 length: 18 amino acids. The CDR3 region has the DNA TGTGCCAGCAGCCAAGATGGCGGGGGGGCCCGTGGCACAGATACGCAGTATTTT. It translates to CASSQDGGGARGTDTQYF.

The genes are TRBV11-2 and TRBJ2-7; D not certain. The germline V gene has CDR1 SGHAT and CDR2 FQNNGV. The CDR3 totals 15 residues. Trimming shortened V by 5 bases and J by 1 base, and 15 bases separated the two germline ends. CDR3 coding DNA: TGTGCCAGCAGCCGAGTACGTGGGTCATCCTACGAGCAGTACTTC. Translated: CASSRVRGSSYEQYF.

There are many counts of this clonotype. This rearrangement joins TRBV10-3 to TRBJ2-3, with D unresolved. This CDR3 region has 18 residues. V dropped 2 bases and J dropped 0 bases, with 18 bases sitting between them. CDR1 is ENHRY, CDR2 SYGVKD, per germline. The CDR3, as DNA: TGTGCCATCAGTGAGGCGGTGTACTCCTCTCCTAGCACAGATACGCAGTATTTT. Its protein is CAISEAVYSSPSTDTQYF.

The chain combines TRBV10-3 with TRBJ2-2; D is uncertain. Trimming shortened V by 3 bases and J by 6 bases, and 8 bases separated the two germline ends. CDR1 ENHRY and CDR2 SYGVKD come from the germline V gene. The CDR3 has 13 residues. The CDR3 region has the DNA TGTGCCATCAGTGACGGACCACCCGGGGAGCTGTTTTTT. The encoded protein is CAISDGPPGELFF.